The present entry profiles one T cell receptor beta chain with its context. This entry belongs to a study of blood T cell repertoires in COVID-19. The repertoire was sequenced with immunoSEQ multiplex PCR; TCRdb's copy has only in-frame clones and lacks some. The profile shows some 180,000 clones, more than 75% of them singletons. Sequenced material: peripheral blood. The receptor was derived from a woman aged 60-75 years with COVID-19, enrolled during active disease.

DNA for the CDR3: TGTGCAAGTCGCTCTGGGAGAATACAGGGACACGAAGGAGAAAAACTGTTTTTT. It is translated as CASRSGRIQGHEGEKLFF. The chain carries TRBV12-2 and TRBJ1-4; the D call of TRBD1 is as the table states it, not checked on the DNA. TRBV12-2 is recorded as a pseudogene. This CDR3 spans 18 amino acids.